This TCR beta chain was captured in a study of blood T cells in healthy people across ages (dated by TCRdb to between 2014 and 2017). A note on the overall study: In model experiments, template switching captured roughly one uniquely barcoded TCR beta cDNA molecule for every two T cells. Using deep sequencing normalized with unique cDNA molecular identifiers, the study measured how TCR beta repertoire diversity changes with age. The donors were split into four age groups: young (average roughly 15 years), middle-aged (nearly 40), aged (more than 60) and long-lived (over 75). To avoid experimental bias, donors of different ages were spread randomly across the sequencing lanes. The study analyzed two additional independent replicas of 1 million unique cDNA reads from the same blood draw for two donors, one aged 18 to 30 and one aged 80 or older.

Libraries came from 5' RACE. The sequencing machine was an Illumina HiSeq 2500. A second about 6 to 11 cycle PCR used a sample-barcoded 5' primer and a J-beta primer mix. A template-switch 5' adaptor carrying 12 random nucleotides introduced a unique molecular identifier onto each TCR beta cDNA molecule. Each sample yielded at least 2.5 million CDR3-containing paired-end reads. First-strand cDNA synthesis was performed from all RNA using the Mint cDNA synthesis kit, with priming by a TRBC-specific oligonucleotide. Following uracil-DNA glycosylase treatment, all cDNA underwent a first 18-cycle PCR with the universal primers M1SS and BC2_uni_R. The original methods were these. Normalization of each sample was performed by random selection of 1 million high-quality reads, each carrying a distinct molecular identifier. Instead of being binned into consensus sequences, reads with shared molecular identifiers were discarded. CDR3 identification, clonotype clustering and error correction used MiTCR with a Q25 quality threshold and the strictest error-elimination algorithm. A nonparametric unseen species model with Euler transformation was used to estimate lower-bound total TCR beta diversity. Using fastp trimming at Q25 and MiXCR clonotype assembly, TCRdb reanalyzed the public sequencing data and kept in-frame beta chains. Each entry is one CDR3 protein sequence, shown with its most common DNA and genes. The V and J calls and clone size are TCRdb's, not the authors'. Across this sample there are about 1,600,000 distinct CDR3 sequences, with 40% to 50% seen only once. The top ten constitute 7% to 9.5% of the sample.

V and J lose 5 bases and 4 bases, and a span of 9 bases separates them. The germline V gene (reference sequence) provides CDR1 DFQATT and CDR2 SNEGSKA. Reading from cysteine to phenylalanine, the CDR3 counts 11 amino acids. Solely the CDR3 DNA is kept, with 33 bases framed from the first base. Paper-wide results and their limitations: Observed TCR beta diversity per million T cells fell roughly linearly with age, and a significant reduction was already apparent by age about 43. Estimates of total diversity based on one million sequenced T cells were regarded as lower bounds and as underestimates. Donor CMV infection status was unknown, potentially confounding age-related changes in expanded clonotypes. Since profiling was done on bulk unsorted PBMCs, naive and antigen-experienced compartments could not be conclusively compared. The long-lived group showed more naive CD4+ T cells, fewer expanded clones and increased TCR diversity than the aged group, suggesting age selection. The percentage of naive T cells measured by flow cytometry correlated strongly with observed TCR beta diversity.

Systemically healthy Caucasian individuals from Russia, 35 to 50 in total and aged roughly 6 to 100 years, were included as donors. About 10 milliliters of peripheral blood were collected from each donor into EDTA-treated Vacutainer tubes. Ficoll-Paque density-gradient centrifugation was used to isolate PBMCs, with at least 7 million per sample. Trizol reagent was used to extract total RNA from the PBMCs, yielding at least 5 micrograms per sample. Naive CD45RAhigh/CD27high T cell percentages were measured by flow cytometry on a PBMC aliquot from every donor. On this clonotype: This receptor's antigen is unknown. Per-base quality was not reported, and no clone a single base away is much larger than it.

The sequencing input was blood. This TCR was recovered from a woman younger than 35 in good health. The chain joins TRBV20-1 to TRBJ2-7; a weak D assignment points to TRBD2 (5 bases agree). The sequenced DNA is TGCAGTGCTCCACTAGGGTACGAGCAGTACTTC. Its amino acids are CSAPLGYEQYF.